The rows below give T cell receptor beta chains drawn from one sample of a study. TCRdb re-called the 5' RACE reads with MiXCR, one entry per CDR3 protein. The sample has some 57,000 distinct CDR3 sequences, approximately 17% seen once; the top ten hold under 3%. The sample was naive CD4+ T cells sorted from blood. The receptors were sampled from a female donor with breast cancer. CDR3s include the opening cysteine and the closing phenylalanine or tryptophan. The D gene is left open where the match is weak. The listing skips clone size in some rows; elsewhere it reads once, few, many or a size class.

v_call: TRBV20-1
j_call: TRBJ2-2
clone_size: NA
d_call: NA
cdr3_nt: TGCAGTGCTAGAGATTGGGGTCAGAACACCGGGGAGCTGTTTTTT
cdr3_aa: CSARDWGQNTGELFF

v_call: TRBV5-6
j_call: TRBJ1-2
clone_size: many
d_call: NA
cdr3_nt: TGTGCCAGCAGCTTGAGACAGCGTGGCTACACCTTC
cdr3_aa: CASSLRQRGYTF

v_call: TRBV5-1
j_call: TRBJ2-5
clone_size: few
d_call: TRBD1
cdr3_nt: TGCGCCAGCACTCGGACAGGACAAGAGACCCAGTACTTC
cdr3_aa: CASTRTGQETQYF

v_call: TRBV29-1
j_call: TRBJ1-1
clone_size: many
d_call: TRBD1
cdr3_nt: TGCAGCGTTGGTCCCGGGACAGGGAACACTGAAGCTTTCTTT
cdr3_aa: CSVGPGTGNTEAFF

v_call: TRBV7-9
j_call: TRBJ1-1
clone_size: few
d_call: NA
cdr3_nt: TGTGCCAGCAGCAGCGGACAGAACCGATTGGACACTGAAGCTTTCTTT
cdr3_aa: CASSSGQNRLDTEAFF

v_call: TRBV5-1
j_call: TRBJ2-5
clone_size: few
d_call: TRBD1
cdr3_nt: TGCGCCAGCAGCTTGTTTCGGACAGGGGAAGAGACCCAGTACTTC
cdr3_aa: CASSLFRTGEETQYF

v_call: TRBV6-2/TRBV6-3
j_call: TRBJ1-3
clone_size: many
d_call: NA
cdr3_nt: TGTGCCAGCGAAGGCCGAGTCTCTGGAAACACCATATATTTT
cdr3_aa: CASEGRVSGNTIYF

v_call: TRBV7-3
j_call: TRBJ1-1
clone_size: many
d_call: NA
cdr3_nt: TGTGCCAGCAGCTTACAGGGGACGAACACTGAAGCTTTCTTT
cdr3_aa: CASSLQGTNTEAFF

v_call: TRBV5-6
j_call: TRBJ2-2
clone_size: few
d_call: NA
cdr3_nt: TGTGCCAGCACCCTAATGGAGGTCGTCACCGGGGAGCTGTTTTTT
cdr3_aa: CASTLMEVVTGELFF

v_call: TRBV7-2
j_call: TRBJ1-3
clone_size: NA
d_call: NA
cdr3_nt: TGTGCCAGCAGCCCTAGGACAGCTTCCTATGGAAACACCATATATTTT
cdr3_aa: CASSPRTASYGNTIYF

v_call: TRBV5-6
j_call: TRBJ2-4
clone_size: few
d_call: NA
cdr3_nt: TGTGCCAGCAGCTTTACGCTGGGGTCCAAAAACATTCAGTACTTC
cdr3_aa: CASSFTLGSKNIQYF

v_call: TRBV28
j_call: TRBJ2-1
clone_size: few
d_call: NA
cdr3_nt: TGTGCCAGCAGAACCAGTGGGCCCTACAATGAGCAGTTCTTC
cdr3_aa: CASRTSGPYNEQFF

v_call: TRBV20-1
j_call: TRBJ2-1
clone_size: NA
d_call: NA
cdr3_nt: TGCAGTGCTAGAGATGGCAGGGAAGTTAGCAATGAGCAGTTCTTC
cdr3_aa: CSARDGREVSNEQFF

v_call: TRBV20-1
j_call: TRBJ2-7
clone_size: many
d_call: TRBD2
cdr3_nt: TGCAGTGCCAGGCGGACTAGCGGGAGAGAGCAGTACTTC
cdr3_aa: CSARRTSGREQYF

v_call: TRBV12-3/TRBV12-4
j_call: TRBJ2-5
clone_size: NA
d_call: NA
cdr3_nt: TGTGCCAGCAGTTTAGGGCTCCAAGAGACCCAGTACTTC
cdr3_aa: CASSLGLQETQYF

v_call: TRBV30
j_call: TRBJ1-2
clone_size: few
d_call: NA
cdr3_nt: TGTGCCTGGAGTATTCGGGGCCTTAACTATGGCTACACCTTC
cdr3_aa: CAWSIRGLNYGYTF

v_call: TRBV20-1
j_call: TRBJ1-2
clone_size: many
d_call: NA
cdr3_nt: TGCAGTGCCAAAAGGGGGGCTAACTATGGCTACACCTTC
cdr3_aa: CSAKRGANYGYTF

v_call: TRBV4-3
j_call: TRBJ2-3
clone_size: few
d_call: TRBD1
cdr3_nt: TGCGCCAGCAGCCAAGGGACAGGGAGGACAGATACGCAGTATTTT
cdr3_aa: CASSQGTGRTDTQYF

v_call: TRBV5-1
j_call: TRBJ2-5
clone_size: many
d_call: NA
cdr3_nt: TGCGCCAGCAGCTTGGCCGAGGAGACCCAGTACTTC
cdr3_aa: CASSLAEETQYF

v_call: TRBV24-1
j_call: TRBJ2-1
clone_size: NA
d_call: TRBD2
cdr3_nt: TGTGCCACCAGTGGCCTGACTAGCGGGAGGAACAATGAGCAGTTCTTC
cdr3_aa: CATSGLTSGRNNEQFF

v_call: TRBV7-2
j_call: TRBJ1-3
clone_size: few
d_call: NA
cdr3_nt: TGTGCCAGCAGCTTAGCGGGGTTTAACACCATATATTTT
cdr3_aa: CASSLAGFNTIYF

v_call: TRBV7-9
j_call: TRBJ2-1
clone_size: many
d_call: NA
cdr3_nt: TGTGCCAGCAGCTTAGTGGGAGATGAGCAGTTCTTC
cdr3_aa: CASSLVGDEQFF

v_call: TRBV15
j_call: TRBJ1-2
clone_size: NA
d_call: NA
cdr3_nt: TGTGCCGCCAGCAGAGCCCGGCGGGCAGGAGACCCTAACTATGGCTACACCTTC
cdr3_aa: CAASRARRAGDPNYGYTF

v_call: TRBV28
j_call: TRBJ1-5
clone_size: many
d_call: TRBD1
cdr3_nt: TGTGCCAGCAGTTTTGGAGGGGGCGATCAGCCCCAGCATTTT
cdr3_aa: CASSFGGGDQPQHF

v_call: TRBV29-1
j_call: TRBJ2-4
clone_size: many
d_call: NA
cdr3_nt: TGCAGCGGGGGTGGAGGACTAGCCAAAAACATTCAGTACTTC
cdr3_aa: CSGGGGLAKNIQYF

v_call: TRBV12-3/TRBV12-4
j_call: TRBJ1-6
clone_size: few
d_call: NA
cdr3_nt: TGTGCCAGCAGTTTTCACGGGCTGATCCTCCACTTT
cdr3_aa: CASSFHGLILHF

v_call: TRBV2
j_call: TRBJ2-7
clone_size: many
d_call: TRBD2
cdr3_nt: TGTGCCAGCCCCAGCGGGAGCTACGAGCAGTACTTC
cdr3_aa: CASPSGSYEQYF

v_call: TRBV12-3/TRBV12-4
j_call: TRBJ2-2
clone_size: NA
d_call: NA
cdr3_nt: TGTGCCAGCAGCTCGACAGCCCTAGCTAACACCGGGGAGCTGTTTTTT
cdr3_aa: CASSSTALANTGELFF

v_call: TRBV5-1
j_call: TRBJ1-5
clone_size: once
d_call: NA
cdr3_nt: TGCGCCAGCAGCCCCCGGGATTTTACTAGCAATCAGCCCCAGCATTTT
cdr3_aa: CASSPRDFTSNQPQHF

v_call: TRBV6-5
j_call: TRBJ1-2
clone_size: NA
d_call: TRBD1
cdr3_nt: TGTGCCAGCCGTCCCGCAGGGGGGAACTATGGCTACACCTTC
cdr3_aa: CASRPAGGNYGYTF

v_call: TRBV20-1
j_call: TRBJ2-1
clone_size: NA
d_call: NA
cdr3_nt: TGCAGTGCGGAAGACCTAGCCCTTGAGCAGTTCTTC
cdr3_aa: CSAEDLALEQFF

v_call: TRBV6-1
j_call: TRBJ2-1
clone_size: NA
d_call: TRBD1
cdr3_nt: TGTGCCAGCAGAAAAGCCGGGACAGGCTACAATGAGCAGTTCTTC
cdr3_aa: CASRKAGTGYNEQFF

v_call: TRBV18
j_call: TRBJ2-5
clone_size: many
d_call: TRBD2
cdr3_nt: TGTGCCAGCTCACTAGCGGGAGGACACCAAGAGACCCAGTACTTC
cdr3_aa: CASSLAGGHQETQYF

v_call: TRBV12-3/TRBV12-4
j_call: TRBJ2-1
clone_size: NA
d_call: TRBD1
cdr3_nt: TGTGCCAGCACCCTCGCGGGGACAGGGGACAATGAGCAGTTCTTC
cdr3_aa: CASTLAGTGDNEQFF

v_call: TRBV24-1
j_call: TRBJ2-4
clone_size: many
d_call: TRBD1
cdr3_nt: TGTGCCACCAGTGATGTCCGGGACAGGATAAACATTCAGTACTTC
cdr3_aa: CATSDVRDRINIQYF

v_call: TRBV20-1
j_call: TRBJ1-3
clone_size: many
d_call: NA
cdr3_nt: TGCAGTGTCGGGGTTACCTCTGGAAACACCATATATTTT
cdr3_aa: CSVGVTSGNTIYF

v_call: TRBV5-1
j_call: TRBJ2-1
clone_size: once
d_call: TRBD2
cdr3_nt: TGCGCCAGCAGCTTGGGACTAGCGGACCACAATGAGCAGTCCTTC
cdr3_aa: CASSLGLADHNEQSF

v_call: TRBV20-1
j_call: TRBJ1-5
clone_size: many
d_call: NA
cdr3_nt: TGCAGTGCTAGAGAACAGGGAAATCAGCCCCAGCATTTT
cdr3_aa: CSAREQGNQPQHF

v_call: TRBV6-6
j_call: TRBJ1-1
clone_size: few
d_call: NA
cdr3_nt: TGTGCCAGCACTAGGGGGGATACTGAAGCTTTCTTT
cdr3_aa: CASTRGDTEAFF

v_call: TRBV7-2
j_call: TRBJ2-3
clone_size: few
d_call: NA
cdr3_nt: TGTGCCAGCAGCCCTAATTTCCAGCTCACAGATACGCAGTATTTT
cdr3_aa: CASSPNFQLTDTQYF

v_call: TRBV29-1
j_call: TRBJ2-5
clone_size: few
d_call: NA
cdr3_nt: TGCAGCGTTGAAGTAAGAATAGTAGGGGAGACCCAGTACTTC
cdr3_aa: CSVEVRIVGETQYF

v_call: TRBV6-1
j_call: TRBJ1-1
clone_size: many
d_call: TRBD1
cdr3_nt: TGTGCCAGCAGGACGGACAGGACAATGAACACTGAAGCTTTCTTT
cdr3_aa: CASRTDRTMNTEAFF

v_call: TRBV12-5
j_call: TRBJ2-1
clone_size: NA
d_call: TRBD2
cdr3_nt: TGTGCTAGTGGTTTGGGTCGGCGGGAGCTTTCCAATGAGCAGTTCTTC
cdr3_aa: CASGLGRRELSNEQFF

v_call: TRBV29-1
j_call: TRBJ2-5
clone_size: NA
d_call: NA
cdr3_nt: TGCAGCGTTGCAACAGGGACCAGAGAGACCCAGTACTTC
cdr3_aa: CSVATGTRETQYF

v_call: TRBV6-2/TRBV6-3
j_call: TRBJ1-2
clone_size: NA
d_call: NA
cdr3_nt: TGTGCCAGCAGTTACTCGACAGGATGGGGCTACACCTTC
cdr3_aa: CASSYSTGWGYTF

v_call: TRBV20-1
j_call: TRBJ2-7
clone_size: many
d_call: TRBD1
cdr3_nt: TGCAGTGCTAGAGGCAGGCCCCTTAAACAGGGGGACTACGAGCAGTACTTC
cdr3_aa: CSARGRPLKQGDYEQYF

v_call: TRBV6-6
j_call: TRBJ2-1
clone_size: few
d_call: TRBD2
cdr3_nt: TGTGCCAGCAGTTACTCGAAGGGGACTAGCGGGAGTAGGTACAATGAGCAGTTCTTC
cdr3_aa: CASSYSKGTSGSRYNEQFF

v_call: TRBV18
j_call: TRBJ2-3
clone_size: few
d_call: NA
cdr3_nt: TGTGCCAGCTCAGGGGGTCTAACTACTAGAGGCGATACGCAGTATTTT
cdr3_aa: CASSGGLTTRGDTQYF